The 25 T cell receptor beta chains in this list originate from one sample, sequenced in a study of T cell responses to AZD1222 COVID-19 vaccine (dated by TCRdb to the early 2020s). The time point label corresponds to: about 28 days (+/-7) after the second vaccine dose. Library generation was performed with the immunoSEQ multiplex PCR assay. The immuneACCESS repertoire file appears here via TCRdb, limited to in-frame rearrangements. These files lack a portion of the clones; in checked studies, under half of the deficit traces to unresolved V genes, and the cause of the others is not known. The sample has 150,000 to 200,000 clones on record, approximately 89% of them singletons. The ten largest account for nearly 3.5% of the sample. The starting material was peripheral blood, obtained 28 days after the second AZD1222 dose. The origin of the receptors is an adult who received the AZD1222 COVID-19 vaccine.

This chain joins TRBV5-1 and TRBJ1-1; weak D call: TRBD1 (5 bases). The germline V and J ends were trimmed by 4 bases and 6 bases, with 10 bases remaining between them. Germline lookup yields CDR1 SGHRS and CDR2 YFSETQ. This CDR3 has 12 amino acids. Here the CDR3 reads CASSRTGPEAFF. CDR3 sequence (DNA): TGCGCCAGCAGCCGCACGGGGCCTGAAGCTTTCTTT.

V gene TRBV28 combines with J gene TRBJ2-7; D possibly matches TRBD1 or TRBD2 (5 bases each). V was clipped by 5 bases and J by 5 bases, with 16 bases between them. Looked up from germline, CDR1 is MDHEN and CDR2 is SYDVKM. The CDR3 totals 14 residues. The CDR3 DNA reads TGTGCCAGCAGTCCCGGGACGAGGGTTGACGAGCAGTACTTC. This codes for CASSPGTRVDEQYF.

This clone showed up just a few times. V is TRBV7-2 and J is TRBJ1-4; TRBD1 is a possible D gene (5 bases). Germline CDR1 SGHTA, CDR2 FQGNSA. This CDR3 contains 15 residues. V was pared by 1 base and J by 3 bases, with 9 bases between. CDR3 loop: CASSLVPGPNEKLFF. The DNA for the CDR3 is TGTGCCAGCAGCTTAGTACCAGGGCCTAATGAAAAACTGTTTTTT.

The chain uses TRBV28 and TRBJ1-4; D unresolved. This CDR3 has 14 amino acids. Looked up from germline, CDR1 is MDHEN and CDR2 is SYDVKM. Trimming removed 3 bases at V and 8 bases at J, with 13 bases between. This CDR3 is CASSLGGGREKLFF. The CDR3 bases are TGTGCCAGCAGTTTGGGCGGCGGGAGGGAAAAACTGTTTTTT. Based on the CDR3 plus reference TRBV28 and TRBJ1-4, the full variable domain is DVKVTQSSRYLVKRTGEKVFLECVQDMDHENMFWYRQDPGLGLRLIYFSYDVKMKEKGDIPEGYSVSREKKERFSLILESASTNQTSMYLCASSLGGGREKLFFGSGTQLSVL.

The chain links TRBV30 to TRBJ1-3; D is possibly TRBD1 (5 bases). Germline V CDR1 and CDR2: GTSNPN, SVGIG (reference sequence). The CDR3 covers 14 residues. V lost 5 bases, J lost 0 bases, and 11 bases lay in between. The CDR3 loop is CAWGTGFSGNTIYF. CDR3 coding DNA: TGTGCCTGGGGGACGGGATTCTCTGGAAACACCATATATTTT.

This clone was picked up one time. The rearrangement joins TRBV24-1 to TRBJ2-6; the D is unclear. Trimming shortened V by 3 bases and J by 2 bases, and 4 bases separated the two germline ends. Germline V CDR1 and CDR2: KGHDR, SFDVKD. The CDR3 sequence is 14 residues long. In DNA, the CDR3 is TGTGCCACCAGTGATCGTACTGGGGCCAACGTCCTGACTTTC. Translated, it gives CATSDRTGANVLTF.

V and J are TRBV11-3 and TRBJ2-7; 11 positions match TRBD2. V trimming: 4 bases; J trimming: 0 bases; junction bases outside the gene matches: 2. In germline, CDR1 is SGHNT, CDR2 YENEEA. This CDR3 contains 15 residues. CDR3 DNA: TGTGCCAGCAGCTCGGGACTAGCGGACTCCTACGAGCAGTACTTC. Protein: CASSSGLADSYEQYF.

This clone was recorded a few times. The V gene is TRBV6-1, the J gene TRBJ1-1; D not certain. The length of the CDR3 is 14 residues. The V gene's germline CDR1 is MNHNS and CDR2 SASEGT. The V and J ends lost 2 bases and 0 bases respectively, with 7 bases between them. The DNA of the CDR3 is TGTGCCAGCAGTGAACAGTTCATGAACACTGAAGCTTTCTTT. Protein product: CASSEQFMNTEAFF.

This clone was seen once. The CDR3 DNA reads TGCGCCACGAGGGGGGGCGTTAGAGAGACCCAGTACTTC. This translates into CATRGGVRETQYF. V and J are TRBV10-2 and TRBJ2-5; D may be TRBD2 (7 bases). V was trimmed by 10 bases and J by 4 bases, leaving 16 bases between them. Looked up from germline, CDR1 is WSHSY and CDR2 is SAAADI. The CDR3 length is 13 residues.

V and J are TRBV28 and TRBJ2-1; 8 bases are a match to TRBD2. Germline-derived CDR1 and CDR2 are MDHEN and SYDVKM. Losses at the gene ends were 3 bases for V and 5 bases for J; bases not matched to a gene: 3. This CDR3 is 14 amino acids long. CDR3 protein: CASSFGLADNEQFF. The CDR3 region has the DNA TGTGCCAGCAGTTTTGGACTAGCTGACAATGAGCAGTTCTTC.

This sequence joins TRBV7-3 and TRBJ2-1; D is unclear. Trimming removed 5 bases from V and 2 bases from J, with 10 bases in between. CDR1 and CDR2 from the germline V gene are SGHTA and FQGTGA. CDR3 length: 14 residues. The CDR3 is CASSEERTYNEQFF. CDR3 nucleotides: TGTGCCAGCAGCGAAGAACGCACCTACAATGAGCAGTTCTTC.

V and J are TRBV4-3 and TRBJ2-7, with D tentatively TRBD2 (5 bases). This CDR3 comprises 16 residues. Trimming stripped 0 bases from V and 1 base from J, with 13 bases between. Germline values: CDR1 LGHNA, CDR2 YSLEER. DNA for the CDR3: TGCGCCAGCAGCCAAGAATTTAGAGGGCAGTCCTACGAGCAGTACTTC. This codes for CASSQEFRGQSYEQYF.

The chain combines TRBV5-4 with TRBJ1-1; TRBD1 is a possible D gene (5 bases). Trimming pared 0 bases from V and 6 bases from J, leaving 18 bases between. CDR3 length equals 16 residues. Germline loops: CDR1 SGHNT, CDR2 YYREEE (reference sequence). The CDR3 spells CASSLAGGRGHAEAFF. CDR3 DNA: TGTGCCAGCAGCTTGGCGGGGGGACGGGGTCACGCTGAAGCTTTCTTT.

The chain links TRBV7-2 to TRBJ2-5; possibly TRBD2 for D (5 bases). V shed 1 base and J shed 5 bases, with 11 bases lying between them. The CDR3 covers 14 residues. Germline V CDR1 and CDR2: SGHTA, FQGNSA. For the CDR3, the DNA is TGTGCCAGCAGCTTAGTTGCGGGTCTGGAGACCCAGTACTTC. Translating it yields CASSLVAGLETQYF.

V usage is TRBV28 and J usage is TRBJ1-2; D is unclear. CDR1 is MDHEN and CDR2 is SYDVKM in the germline V gene. The V and J ends lost 3 bases and 7 bases respectively, with 15 bases between them. The CDR3 runs to 14 residues. CDR3 sequence: CASSFNALYGGYTF. DNA of the CDR3: TGTGCCAGCAGTTTCAACGCCCTATACGGTGGCTACACCTTC.

The chain has TRBV5-1 and TRBJ2-5; 7 bases map to TRBD1. Germline trimming cut 0 bases from V and 5 bases from J; bases unmatched to any gene: 4. Per the germline V gene, CDR1 is SGHRS and CDR2 is YFSETQ. CDR3 length: 14 amino acids. CDR3 sequence (DNA): TGCGCCAGCAGCTTGGTGAGGGGGCGGGAGACCCAGTACTTC. It codes for CASSLVRGRETQYF.

The genes are TRBV29-1 and TRBJ2-7, with D hard to call. This CDR3 spans 11 amino acids. Germline values: CDR1 SQVTM, CDR2 ANQGSEA. Trimming took 2 bases from V and 4 from J, leaving 6 bases between them. CDR3 sequence reads: CSVEQDYEQYF. DNA for the CDR3: TGCAGCGTTGAACAGGATTACGAGCAGTACTTC.

This chain links TRBV7-6 with TRBJ1-2; D call uncertain. The V end was cut by 0 bases, the J end by 8 bases, with 10 bases between. The germline V gene has CDR1 SGHVS and CDR2 FNYEAQ. This CDR3 has 13 residues. CDR3 in amino acids: CASSLAEGRGYTF. The CDR3 DNA is TGTGCCAGCAGCTTAGCGGAGGGAAGGGGCTACACCTTC.

The chain carries TRBV20-1 and TRBJ1-2; D unclear. The length of the CDR3 is 11 residues. V was shortened by 5 bases and J by 5 bases, with 9 bases between the two germline ends. Germline loops: CDR1 DFQATT, CDR2 SNEGSKA (reference sequence). The DNA for the CDR3 is TGCAGTGCTCCTGTAAAATATGGCTACACCTTC. Translating gives CSAPVKYGYTF.

The chain recombines TRBV28 with TRBJ1-2; D is unclear. Trimming took off 1 base at V and 5 bases at J, with 20 bases between the two ends. CDR1 MDHEN and CDR2 SYDVKM come from the germline V gene. The CDR3 runs 17 residues. CDR3 sequence: CASSLYPQPPLVYGYTF. The CDR3 region has the DNA TGTGCCAGCAGTTTATACCCACAGCCCCCTCTAGTTTATGGCTACACCTTC.

This clone was recorded only once. The chain combines TRBV5-4 with TRBJ2-7; 7 bases agree with TRBD2. The CDR3 contains 15 residues. Looked up from germline, CDR1 is SGHNT and CDR2 is YYREEE (reference sequence). V trimming: 0 bases; J trimming: 3 bases; junction bases outside the gene matches: 6. The CDR3: CASSLVASGFYEQYF. The CDR3 nucleotides read TGTGCCAGCAGCTTGGTGGCTAGCGGATTCTACGAGCAGTACTTC.

CDR3 sequence reads: CASSRRDRSYNEQFF. CDR3 coding DNA: TGTGCCAGCAGCCGGCGGGACCGCTCCTACAATGAGCAGTTCTTC. The chain is built from TRBV14 and TRBJ2-1; D may be TRBD2 (6 bases). V was clipped by 4 bases and J by 0 bases, with 10 bases between them. There are 15 residues in the CDR3. Germline-derived CDR1 and CDR2 are SGHDN and FVKESK.

The J gene is TRBJ1-1, the V gene TRBV7-9, with a possible D match to TRBD1 (5 bases). Germline lookup yields CDR1 SEHNR and CDR2 FQNEAQ (reference sequence). V was shortened by 1 base and J by 7 bases, with 13 bases between the two germline ends. The CDR3 extends over 14 amino acids. The CDR3 sequence is CASSLDGRDDEAFF. The CDR3 nucleotides are TGTGCCAGCAGCTTAGACGGAAGGGACGATGAAGCTTTCTTT. The full variable domain, in which reference TRBV7-9 and TRBJ1-1 provide the parts outside the CDR3, is DTGVSQNPRHKITKRGQNVTFRCDPISEHNRLYWYRQTLGQGPEFLTYFQNEAQLEKSRLLSDRFSAERPKGSFSTLEIQRTEQGDSAMYLCASSLDGRDDEAFFGQGTRLTVV.

The J gene is TRBJ2-7, the V gene TRBV6-5; D gene uncertain. Germline V gene sequence: CDR1 MNHEY, CDR2 SVGAGI. CDR3 length: 13 amino acids. Trimming removed 4 bases at V and 2 bases at J, with 9 bases between. The CDR3 sequence: CASSSIVPYEQYF. CDR3 coding DNA: TGTGCCAGCAGTTCAATTGTCCCCTACGAGCAGTACTTC.

The chain recombines TRBV27 with TRBJ2-2, with D possibly matching TRBD1 (6 bases). V lost 5 bases, J lost 2 bases, and 12 bases lay in between. From germline, CDR1 is MNHEY and CDR2 SMNVEV (reference sequence). The CDR3 runs 15 residues. The CDR3 loop is CASSPQTGNTGELFF. In nucleotides, the CDR3 is TGTGCCAGCAGTCCACAGACAGGAAACACCGGGGAGCTGTTTTTT.